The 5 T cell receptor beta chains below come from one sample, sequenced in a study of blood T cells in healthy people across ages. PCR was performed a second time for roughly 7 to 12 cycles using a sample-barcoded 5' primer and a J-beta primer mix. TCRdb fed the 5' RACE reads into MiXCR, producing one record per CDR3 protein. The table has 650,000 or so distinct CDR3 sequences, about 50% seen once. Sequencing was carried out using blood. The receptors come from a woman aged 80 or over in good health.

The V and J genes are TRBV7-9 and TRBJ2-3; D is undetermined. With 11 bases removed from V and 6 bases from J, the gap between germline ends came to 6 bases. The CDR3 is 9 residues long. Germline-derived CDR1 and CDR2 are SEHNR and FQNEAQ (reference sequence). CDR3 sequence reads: CALVDTQYF. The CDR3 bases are TGTGCCCTTGTGGATACGCAGTATTTT.

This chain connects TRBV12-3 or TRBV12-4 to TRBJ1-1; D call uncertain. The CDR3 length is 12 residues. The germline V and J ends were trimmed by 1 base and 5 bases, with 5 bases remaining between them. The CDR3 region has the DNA TGTGCCAGCAGTTTAGAAGCGACTGAAGCTTTCTTT. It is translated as CASSLEATEAFF.

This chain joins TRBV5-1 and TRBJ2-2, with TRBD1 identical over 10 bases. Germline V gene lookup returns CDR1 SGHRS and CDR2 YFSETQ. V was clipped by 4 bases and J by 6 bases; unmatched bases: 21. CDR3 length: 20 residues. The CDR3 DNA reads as TGCGCCAGCAGCCGTCAGACTTCCGGGACAGGGGTCCGTATCGCCGGGGAGCTGTTTTTT. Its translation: CASSRQTSGTGVRIAGELFF.

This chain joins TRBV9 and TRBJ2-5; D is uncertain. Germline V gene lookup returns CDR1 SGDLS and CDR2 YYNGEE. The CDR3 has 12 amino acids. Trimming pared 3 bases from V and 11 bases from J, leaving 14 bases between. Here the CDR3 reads CASSALFGEQYF. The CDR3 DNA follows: TGTGCCAGCAGCGCGTTGTTCGGTGAGCAGTACTTC.

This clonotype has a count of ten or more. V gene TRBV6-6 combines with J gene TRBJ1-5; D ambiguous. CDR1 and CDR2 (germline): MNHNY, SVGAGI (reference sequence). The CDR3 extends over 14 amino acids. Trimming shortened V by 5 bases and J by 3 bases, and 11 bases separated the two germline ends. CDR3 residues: CASSTLAANQPQHF. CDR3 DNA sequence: TGTGCCAGCAGTACTCTGGCGGCCAATCAGCCCCAGCATTTT.